The sequence of this T cell receptor beta chain was determined in a study of cytomegalovirus exposure and HLA in healthy donors. Study context: The roughly 670 first-cohort repertoires shared a platform with the roughly 110 validation repertoires, as reported in a later analysis.

In the case of this clone: Its antigen is currently unknown.

Only in-frame clones appear in the TCRdb table, and some are missing; sequencing was by immunoSEQ multiplex PCR. In the table there are more than 130,000 clones, 80% to 90% of which are singletons. V was pared by 0 bases and J by 2 bases, with 8 bases between. Germline V gives CDR1 SGHTA, CDR2 FQGTGA. The CDR3 runs to 15 residues. Study results and caveats: Cytomegalovirus status was reportedly diagnosed by the classifier with high specificity and sensitivity.

The sequence was obtained from a woman aged 18-29 years in good health and CMV-seropositive. The chain links TRBV7-3 to TRBJ2-1; D not resolved. Sample: PBMCs. The CDR3 reads CASSLTVGAYNEQFF. CDR3 bases: TGTGCCAGCAGCTTAACGGTAGGAGCCTACAATGAGCAGTTCTTC.